The clone carrying this T cell receptor (beta chain) occurred a few times. Some clones are missing from TCRdb's copy, which holds only in-frame ones; the method was immunoSEQ multiplex PCR. The table includes 90,000 or so clones, roughly four fifths detected once. The sample comes from a study of CD8 T cell repertoires and HIV-1 epitope variants. Study information: Each of Twenty-five Gag and Nef epitope peptides stimulated a separate culture. 1M T cells were kept uncultured as a baseline.

Germline V gene lookup returns CDR1 MNHEY and CDR2 SMNVEV (reference sequence). The CDR3 spans 13 residues. Between the trimmed V and J ends, which lost 3 bases and 8 bases, there was a span of 10 bases. The clonotype originates from a male donor with HIV. Sequenced input: uncultured baseline CD8+ T cells from peripheral blood mononuclear cells (PBMCs). The J gene is TRBJ1-4, the V gene TRBV27; D remains ambiguous. The CDR3 reads CASSFRKREKLFF. CDR3 DNA sequence: TGTGCCAGCAGTTTCCGGAAAAGGGAAAAACTGTTTTTT.